The 32 T cell receptor beta chains in this list originate from one sample, sequenced in a study of cytotoxic CD8 clonotypes in ibrutinib-treated CLL. Produced via immunoSEQ multiplex PCR; TCRdb's table is partial and in-frame only. The sample carries tens of thousands of clones, less than 90% recorded once. The sample consisted of PBMCs, taken after 24 months of ibrutinib treatment. All receptors come from a human donor with chronic lymphocytic leukemia.

The rearrangement joins TRBV11-2 to TRBJ2-7, with 9 bases matching TRBD2. After removal of 5 bases from V and 2 bases from J, the junction contained 10 bases not matched to a gene. The CDR3 sequence is 16 residues long. The germline V gene encodes CDR1 SGHAT and CDR2 FQNNGV. The CDR3 coding sequence is TGTGCCAGCAGCACCCTTAGCGGGAGAGGCCCCTACGAGCAGTACTTC. Protein product: CASSTLSGRGPYEQYF.

The rearrangement uses TRBV19 and TRBJ2-7, with 7 bases matching TRBD2. Germline V gene sequence: CDR1 LNHDA, CDR2 SQIVND (reference sequence). The trim removed 7 bases at V and 0 bases at J, leaving 18 bases unmatched. This CDR3 has 18 residues. The CDR3 sequence: CASTPGSGSGKSSYEQYF. The CDR3 region has the DNA TGTGCCAGTACCCCGGGGTCCGGGAGCGGGAAGAGCTCCTACGAGCAGTACTTC.

V gene TRBV9 combines with J gene TRBJ2-7; 7 bases are a match to TRBD2. V shed 3 bases and J 5 bases; nucleotides not matched to a gene: 11. There are 15 residues in the CDR3. Per the germline V gene, CDR1 is SGDLS and CDR2 is YYNGEE. The CDR3 sequence is CASSASGRGADEQYF. In nucleotides, the CDR3 is TGTGCCAGCAGCGCTAGCGGTCGAGGTGCCGACGAGCAGTACTTC.

CDR3 sequence: CASSDIAGGGTDTQYF. The DNA for the CDR3 is TGTGCCAGCAGTGATATCGCCGGGGGTGGCACAGATACGCAGTATTTT. The gene calls are TRBV6-1 and TRBJ2-3; tentatively, D is TRBD2 (6 bases). Germline V gene lookup returns CDR1 MNHNS and CDR2 SASEGT. The V and J ends lost 3 bases and 1 base respectively, with 14 bases between them. The CDR3 totals 16 residues.

The V and J genes are TRBV21-1 and TRBJ2-7; whether TRBD2, the table's D call, matches the DNA was not checked. TRBV21-1 is shown as a pseudogene. The CDR3 has 15 amino acids. CDR3 protein: CASSTRGGLTYEQYF. The CDR3 nucleotides are TGTGCCAGCAGCACACGCGGGGGTTTAACCTACGAGCAGTACTTC.

This clone occurred once. This chain joins TRBV6-6 and TRBJ1-5; D uncertain. Trimming removed 8 bases at V and 0 bases at J, with 17 bases between. This CDR3 is built from 16 residues. Germline assignment: CDR1 MNHNY and CDR2 SVGAGI (reference sequence). In nucleotides, the CDR3 is TGTGCCAGCCTTTCAACACCCGGCGATAGCAATCAGCCCCAGCATTTT. This gives the protein CASLSTPGDSNQPQHF.

The chain employs TRBV28 and TRBJ1-4, with 8 bases matching TRBD1. V shed 2 bases, J shed 6 bases, and the junction held 5 bases outside the gene matches. The CDR3 totals 15 residues. CDR1 is MDHEN and CDR2 is SYDVKM in the germline V gene. This chain's CDR3 is CASSLVGQVYEKLFF. The CDR3 nucleotides read TGTGCCAGCAGTTTAGTGGGACAGGTGTATGAAAAACTGTTTTTT.

The chain couples TRBV18 to TRBJ1-1, with D possibly being TRBD1 (6 bases). CDR1 is KGHSH and CDR2 is LQKENI in the germline V gene. V was trimmed by 2 bases and J by 0 bases, leaving 13 bases between them. There are 16 residues in the CDR3. This chain's CDR3 is CASSPGTRKMNTEAFF. The CDR3 nucleotides are TGTGCCAGCTCACCAGGGACACGGAAAATGAACACTGAAGCTTTCTTT.

This clone has just a few counts. This sequence joins TRBV30 and TRBJ2-3; possibly TRBD1 or TRBD2 for D (5 bases each). Per germline, CDR1 GTSNPN and CDR2 SVGIG (reference sequence). Trimming took off 3 bases at V and 2 bases at J, with 18 bases between the two ends. The CDR3 length is 16 residues. The CDR3 region is CAWRIKGARVTDTQYF. In DNA, the CDR3 is TGTGCCTGGAGAATAAAAGGGGCGCGGGTCACAGATACGCAGTATTTT.

This chain uses TRBV2 with TRBJ1-5, with D maybe TRBD1 (5 bases). The CDR3 runs to 16 residues. Trimming shortened V by 2 bases and J by 2 bases, and 13 bases separated the two germline ends. The germline CDR1 and CDR2 sequences are SNHLY and FYNNEI. The CDR3 reads CASSEFGRVGNQPQHF. The DNA for the CDR3 is TGTGCCAGCAGTGAATTTGGCAGGGTGGGCAATCAGCCCCAGCATTTT.

This sequence joins TRBV13 and TRBJ2-7; 7 nucleotides line up with TRBD1. V dropped 2 bases and J dropped 7; count of bases not matched to a gene: 5. This CDR3 has 13 residues. Germline assignment: CDR1 PRHDT and CDR2 FYEKMQ (reference sequence). The CDR3 spells CASSLKGASEQYF. The CDR3 region has the DNA TGTGCCAGCAGCTTAAAGGGGGCGAGTGAGCAGTACTTC.

The V and J genes are TRBV12-2 and TRBJ2-3. TRBV12-2 is labeled a pseudogene. CDR3 size: 15 residues. The CDR3 DNA reads as TGTGCAAGTCGCTTCCGGGCCACCCTCACAGATACGCAGTATTTT. Its translation: CASRFRATLTDTQYF.

The chain links TRBV6-5 to TRBJ2-5; no firm D call. The CDR3 extends over 13 amino acids. Trimming cost V 2 bases and J 5 bases, with 9 bases left between them. Germline values: CDR1 MNHEY, CDR2 SVGAGI. This CDR3 reads CASSYRAEETQYF. The CDR3 nucleotides read TGTGCCAGCAGTTACCGTGCGGAGGAGACCCAGTACTTC.

J is TRBJ2-7 and V is TRBV7-9; 12 nucleotides match TRBD1. There are 15 residues in the CDR3. V dropped 1 base and J dropped 4; count of bases not matched to a gene: 2. Germline V gives CDR1 SEHNR, CDR2 FQNEAQ (reference sequence). The CDR3, as DNA: TGTGCCAGCAGCTTAGGGGACAGGGGGCATTACGAGCAGTACTTC. Translating it yields CASSLGDRGHYEQYF.

This clone has just a few counts. V and J are TRBV5-1 and TRBJ2-1; D is possibly TRBD2 (6 bases). Germline lookup yields CDR1 SGHRS and CDR2 YFSETQ. The CDR3 has 14 residues. V lost 5 bases to trimming and J lost 4 bases, with 13 bases between them. CDR3 sequence: CASSWGERYNEQFF. DNA of the CDR3: TGCGCCAGCAGTTGGGGGGAGAGATACAATGAGCAGTTCTTC.

The rearrangement links TRBV27 to TRBJ2-3, with 7 bases lining up with TRBD2. Unmatched junction bases numbered 11, after V lost 3 bases and J lost 5 bases. Germline CDR1 MNHEY, CDR2 SMNVEV (reference sequence). The CDR3 sequence is 16 residues long. CDR3 coding DNA: TGTGCCAGCAGTTTCCAAGGTGGGAGGGCCAGAGATACGCAGTATTTT. Protein sequence: CASSFQGGRARDTQYF.

This clone was observed a handful of times. CDR3 in amino acids: CASSKAGQGFYEQYF. Written as DNA, the CDR3 is TGCGCCAGCAGCAAGGCGGGACAGGGCTTCTACGAGCAGTACTTC. The chain is built from TRBV4-1 and TRBJ2-7; 9 bases fit TRBD1. This CDR3 comprises 15 residues. J was trimmed by 3 bases and V by 5 bases; bases with no gene match: 8. The germline V gene has CDR1 MGHRA and CDR2 YSYEKL.

The V call is TRBV2, the J call TRBJ2-2; D remains ambiguous. The CDR3 contains 11 residues. V was pared by 3 bases and J by 11 bases, with 7 bases between. Germline V gene lookup returns CDR1 SNHLY and CDR2 FYNNEI. The chain's CDR3 is CASSEGKELFF. DNA for the CDR3: TGTGCCAGCAGTGAGGGGAAAGAGCTGTTTTTT.

This clone was detected once. The J gene is TRBJ2-3, the V gene TRBV6-1, with 9 bases matching TRBD2. This CDR3 region has 16 residues. The junction had 8 bases not matched to a gene; V was cut back by 4 bases and J by 3 bases. Germline V lookup: CDR1 MNHNS, CDR2 SASEGT. The CDR3 here is CASSALAGVGTDTQYF. In DNA, the CDR3 is TGTGCCAGCAGTGCGTTAGCGGGAGTTGGTACAGATACGCAGTATTTT.

This chain uses TRBV18 with TRBJ2-3; D uncertain. The CDR3 has 12 amino acids. Trimming removed 2 bases at V and 4 bases at J, with 4 bases between. Germline lookup yields CDR1 KGHSH and CDR2 LQKENI. CDR3 in DNA: TGTGCCAGCTCACCAACTCCAGATACGCAGTATTTT. Translation: CASSPTPDTQYF.

The rearrangement links TRBV20-1 to TRBJ2-7; D is possibly TRBD2 (6 bases). Trimming shortened V by 6 bases and J by 5 bases, and 11 bases separated the two germline ends. This CDR3 spans 11 amino acids. Germline V gene lookup returns CDR1 DFQATT and CDR2 SNEGSKA (reference sequence). For the CDR3, the DNA is TGCAGTGCCAGACTAGACCACGAGCAGTACTTC. Residues: CSARLDHEQYF.

The genes are TRBV11-2 and TRBJ1-4; D gene unclear. Trimming removed 7 bases from V and 4 bases from J, with 13 bases in between. The CDR3 covers 14 residues. The germline V gene has CDR1 SGHAT and CDR2 FQNNGV. For the CDR3, the DNA is TGTGCCAGCACCAGCACCGGGTTTAATGAAAAACTGTTTTTT. Translation: CASTSTGFNEKLFF.

The chain couples TRBV18 to TRBJ2-1, with TRBD2 matching over 12 bases. Trimming took 5 bases from V and 8 from J; bases not matched to a gene: 13. Germline assignment: CDR1 KGHSH and CDR2 LQKENI. The CDR3 is made up of 17 amino acids. CDR3 in DNA: TGTGCCAGCTCAACGGGGCGGACTAGCGGGAATGTCGATGAGCAGTTCTTC. Translation gives CASSTGRTSGNVDEQFF.

The V and J genes are TRBV4-1 and TRBJ1-2; D possibly corresponds to TRBD1 (6 bases). Between the trimmed V and J ends, which lost 0 bases and 8 bases, there was a span of 13 bases. This CDR3 has 14 residues. Germline V gene sequence: CDR1 MGHRA, CDR2 YSYEKL. CDR3 in amino acids: CASSQDWAGGGYTF. CDR3 bases: TGCGCCAGCAGCCAAGATTGGGCGGGGGGCGGCTACACCTTC.

The CDR3 DNA reads TGCGCCAGCAGCCCTCGACCTCCGGGACAGGGGGCATCCTACGAGCAGTACTTC. Amino acid sequence: CASSPRPPGQGASYEQYF. J is TRBJ2-7 and V is TRBV5-1; 12 bases agree with TRBD1. Germline V lookup: CDR1 SGHRS, CDR2 YFSETQ. The CDR3 totals 18 residues. The V gene end was trimmed by 4 bases and the J gene end by 1 base; junction bases not matched to a gene: 12.

The chain employs TRBV6-1 and TRBJ2-6, with 9 bases identical to TRBD1. This CDR3 spans 18 amino acids. Germline V gene lookup returns CDR1 MNHNS and CDR2 SASEGT. J lost 1 base, V lost 3 bases, and 7 bases had no gene match. The CDR3 protein is CASSDRDRAPSGANVLTF. The CDR3 coding sequence is TGTGCCAGCAGTGACCGGGACAGGGCTCCATCTGGGGCCAACGTCCTGACTTTC.

Note on this clone: Germline is not matched at one junction end, which may reflect a read error. V gene TRBV27 combines with J gene TRBJ2-3, with D possibly being TRBD1 or TRBD2 (5 bases each). Germline V gives CDR1 MNHEY, CDR2 SMNVEV (reference sequence). This CDR3 contains 17 residues. As DNA, the CDR3 is TGTGCCAGCAGTCTATCCGGGACCGCCTGGAGAACAGATACGCAGTATTTT. It codes for CASSLSGTAWRTDTQYF.

The rearrangement joins TRBV2 to TRBJ1-1; no definite D call. The germline V and J ends were trimmed by 6 bases and 7 bases, with 12 bases remaining between them. The CDR3 covers 12 residues. Germline CDR1 SNHLY, CDR2 FYNNEI. CDR3 bases: TGTGCCAGCAGGAACCTGGACGGTGAAGCTTTCTTT. Translated, it gives CASRNLDGEAFF.

The gene calls are TRBV7-2 and TRBJ2-7, with 12 nucleotides matching TRBD2. Germline V gives CDR1 SGHTA, CDR2 FQGNSA. The CDR3 contains 15 residues. With 4 bases clipped from V and 3 bases from J, the junction kept 4 bases outside the gene matches. The CDR3, as DNA: TGTGCCAGCAGCTCGGGGACTAGCGGGTACTACGAGCAGTACTTC. This sequence encodes CASSSGTSGYYEQYF.

The chain is built from TRBV7-9 and TRBJ2-6; TRBD1 might be the D (6 bases). There are 16 residues in the CDR3. With 1 base removed from V and 5 bases from J, the gap between germline ends came to 12 bases. The germline V gene has CDR1 SEHNR and CDR2 FQNEAQ (reference sequence). Here the CDR3 DNA reads TGTGCCAGCAGCTTAGGACAGGCCGTCCGGGCCAACGTCCTGACTTTC. Translation: CASSLGQAVRANVLTF. Complete variable domain (other parts from reference TRBV7-9 and TRBJ2-6): DTGVSQNPRHKITKRGQNVTFRCDPISEHNRLYWYRQTLGQGPEFLTYFQNEAQLEKSRLLSDRFSAERPKGSFSTLEIQRTEQGDSAMYLCASSLGQAVRANVLTFGAGSRLTVL.

The V and J genes are TRBV4-3 and TRBJ1-4; D ambiguous. Trimming pared 1 base from V and 10 bases from J, leaving 10 bases between. The CDR3 totals 13 residues. The germline gives CDR1 LGHNA, CDR2 YSLEER. CDR3 region: CASSQVKRGKLFF. The CDR3 nucleotides are TGCGCCAGCAGCCAAGTGAAAAGAGGAAAACTGTTTTTT.

The chain employs TRBV7-3 and TRBJ2-1; 10 nucleotides agree with TRBD2. Trimming removed 4 bases from V and 7 bases from J; junction bases left unmatched: 10. Germline-derived CDR1 and CDR2 are SGHTA and FQGTGA. This CDR3 has 16 amino acids. CDR3: CASSSPASGSLNEQFF. The DNA for the CDR3 is TGTGCCAGCAGCTCCCCAGCTAGCGGGAGTTTGAATGAGCAGTTCTTC.